Listed here are 27 T cell receptor beta chains from one sample, sequenced in a study of cytomegalovirus exposure and HLA in healthy donors. Primers: 60 Vbeta forward and 13 Jbeta reverse. Clones were read by immunoSEQ multiplex PCR, and TCRdb kept only the in-frame ones, dropping some. Among about 160,000 clones listed, under 80% were seen once. The sample comprised PBMCs. These receptors all stem from a man aged 35-49 years in good health and CMV-seronegative.

This clone was observed once. The junction departs from germline at one end; a sequencing error may be responsible. The rearrangement uses TRBV5-1 and TRBJ1-1, with a tentative D call TRBD1 (5 bases). The CDR3 has 15 amino acids. Germline CDR1 SGHRS, CDR2 YFSETQ. CDR3 residues: CASSWGGPANTETFF. The CDR3 DNA reads as TGCGCCAGCAGCTGGGGGGGACCCGCGAACACTGAAACTTTCTTT.

The rearrangement joins TRBV20-1 to TRBJ2-5; D unresolved. The closer fit of TRBJ2-7 to the DNA end suggests the J call may be wrong. The CDR3 consists of 10 residues. From germline, CDR1 is DFQATT and CDR2 SNEGSKA (reference sequence). The CDR3 nucleotides are TGCAGTGCTAAGAGTTACGAGCAGTACTTC. As protein: CSAKSYEQYF.

This chain connects TRBV6-1 to TRBJ1-5, with TRBD1 matching 10 bases. Germline CDR1 reads MNHNS; CDR2 reads SASEGT. V was pared by 5 bases and J by 6 bases, with 7 bases of the junction left unmatched. The CDR3 length is 15 residues. This CDR3 is CASSRDRGSGQPQHF. The CDR3 DNA is TGTGCCAGCAGTAGGGACAGGGGTTCTGGTCAGCCCCAGCATTTT.

The V call is TRBV5-4, the J call TRBJ1-2, with a weak D call TRBD1 (6 bases). Per germline, CDR1 SGHNT and CDR2 YYREEE (reference sequence). This CDR3 is built from 15 residues. The V and J ends lost 7 bases and 4 bases respectively, with 20 bases between them. The CDR3 nucleotides read TGTGCCAGCGGATACGGAGGACAGACGAGCTATGGCTACACCTTC. Protein: CASGYGGQTSYGYTF.

This chain uses TRBV5-1 with TRBJ2-3; 7 bases are shared with TRBD2. Trimming took 1 base from V and 11 from J; bases not matched to a gene: 7. This CDR3 comprises 13 residues. CDR1 and CDR2 (germline): SGHRS, YFSETQ. DNA for the CDR3: TGCGCCAGCAGCTTGTCCCGACTAGCTGAGCAGTATTTT. Encoded protein: CASSLSRLAEQYF.

This chain uses TRBV7-9 with TRBJ1-6; weak D call: TRBD1 (5 bases). The CDR3 loop spans 14 amino acids. V was cut by 3 bases and J by 6 bases, with 9 bases left in between. Germline lookup yields CDR1 SEHNR and CDR2 FQNEAQ (reference sequence). The DNA for the CDR3 is TGTGCCAGCAGCTTCCAGGGCCCTAATTCACCCCTCCACTTT. Translation: CASSFQGPNSPLHF.

This clone was observed once. The chain is built from TRBV19 and TRBJ1-2, with TRBD1 identical over 9 bases. Germline V gives CDR1 LNHDA, CDR2 SQIVND (reference sequence). The V gene end was trimmed by 5 bases and the J gene end by 6 bases; junction bases not matched to a gene: 10. The CDR3 runs 15 residues. The CDR3 nucleotides read TGTGCCAGTAGTTGGGACAGGGCCATCAACGATGGCTACACCTTC. Protein product: CASSWDRAINDGYTF.

This chain uses TRBV6-1 with TRBJ2-7; 8 nucleotides align to TRBD2. Germline V lookup: CDR1 MNHNS, CDR2 SASEGT. CDR3 length: 14 residues. V lost 8 bases to trimming and J lost 1 base; unmatched junction nucleotides: 7. In DNA form, the CDR3 reads TGTGCCAGCTTCGGGGGGGGTTTATCCTACGAGCAGTACTTC. Its translation: CASFGGGLSYEQYF.

J is TRBJ1-5 and V is TRBV5-1, with 7 bases matching TRBD1. Germline CDR1 SGHRS, CDR2 YFSETQ. V lost 2 bases, J lost 2 bases, and 7 bases stayed unmatched. The CDR3 runs to 16 residues. Written as DNA, the CDR3 is TGCGCCAGCAGCTTAGAACCTGACAGGGGCAATCAGCCCCAGCATTTT. Its translation is CASSLEPDRGNQPQHF.

DNA for the CDR3: TGTGCCAGCAGCCTTGGGGCAGGTAGTAACTCAGATACGCAGTATTTT. It yields the protein CASSLGAGSNSDTQYF. The J gene is TRBJ2-3, the V gene TRBV11-3; D might be TRBD1 (5 bases). V dropped 5 bases and J dropped 4 bases, with 19 bases sitting between them. Germline CDR1 and CDR2: SGHNT and YENEEA. CDR3 length equals 16 residues.

The rearrangement uses TRBV9 and TRBJ1-1; D is ambiguous. The CDR3 length is 13 residues. Trimming cost V 0 bases and J 3 bases, with 6 bases left between them. Germline V lookup: CDR1 SGDLS, CDR2 YYNGEE. CDR3 DNA sequence: TGTGCCAGCAGCGTAGAGAGTTACACTGAAGCTTTCTTT. Its translation: CASSVESYTEAFF.

V is TRBV2 and J is TRBJ2-7; TRBD2 might be the D (7 bases). The CDR3 covers 15 residues. Deletions cut 6 bases from V and 0 bases from J, with 15 bases between. Per germline, CDR1 SNHLY and CDR2 FYNNEI. The CDR3 region is CASRLGGGSSYEQYF. The CDR3 DNA is TGTGCCAGCAGGCTAGGGGGGGGGAGCTCCTACGAGCAGTACTTC.

The chain links TRBV9 to TRBJ2-1; TRBD1 agrees at 7 bases. The CDR3 runs to 20 residues. With V trimmed by 3 bases and J by 0 bases, 18 bases remained unmatched. The germline V gene encodes CDR1 SGDLS and CDR2 YYNGEE. The CDR3: CASSATSGTVSRSSYNEQFF. CDR3 DNA: TGTGCCAGCAGCGCCACTTCCGGGACAGTATCAAGGAGCTCCTACAATGAGCAGTTCTTC.

This CDR3 reads CASSLAGGRYNEQFF. The CDR3 DNA sequence: TGTGCCAGCAGCCTAGCGGGGGGCCGATACAATGAGCAGTTCTTC. The genes are TRBV6-4 and TRBJ2-1; 11 bases align to TRBD2. The CDR3 is 15 residues long. CDR1 MRHNA and CDR2 SNTAGT come from the germline V gene. V shed 6 bases and J 4 bases; nucleotides not matched to a gene: 5.

The chain employs TRBV11-2 and TRBJ1-2; 7 bases are shared with TRBD1. This CDR3 is built from 14 residues. Trimming took 4 bases from V and 2 from J; bases not matched to a gene: 4. The V gene's germline CDR1 is SGHAT and CDR2 FQNNGV. The CDR3 reads CASSSIQGNYGYTF. CDR3 bases: TGTGCCAGCAGCTCTATACAGGGGAACTATGGCTACACCTTC.

The J gene is TRBJ1-2, the V gene TRBV5-8; D is perhaps TRBD1 (6 bases). Germline V gives CDR1 SGHTS, CDR2 YDEGEE. The V gene lost 1 base and the J gene lost 4 bases, with 14 bases spanning the gap. This CDR3 is 15 amino acids long. The CDR3 region has the DNA TGTGCCAGCAGCTTGTTCCAGGACAGATTCTATGGCTACACCTTC. It codes for CASSLFQDRFYGYTF.

The chain recombines TRBV15 with TRBJ2-2; D not certain. V was pared by 1 base and J by 6 bases, with 9 bases between. Looked up from germline, CDR1 is LNHNV and CDR2 is YYDKDF (reference sequence). The CDR3 spans 14 residues. The chain's CDR3 is CATSRGNKPGELFF. CDR3 DNA: TGTGCCACCAGCAGAGGTAACAAACCCGGGGAGCTGTTTTTT.

J is TRBJ2-7 and V is TRBV6-6; D gene unclear. Germline V gives CDR1 MNHNY, CDR2 SVGAGI (reference sequence). V lost 5 bases and J 0 bases, leaving 8 bases between the germline ends. There are 13 residues in the CDR3. The CDR3 loop is CASSHGYSYEQYF. The DNA of the CDR3 is TGTGCCAGCAGTCACGGTTACTCCTACGAGCAGTACTTC.

The chain couples TRBV7-8 to TRBJ2-1, with 11 bases fitting TRBD2. After removal of 4 bases from V and 5 bases from J, the junction contained 10 bases not matched to a gene. Germline V gene lookup returns CDR1 SGHVS and CDR2 FQNEAQ. This CDR3 comprises 17 residues. The CDR3 is CASSSTWLAGGDNEQFF. In DNA form, the CDR3 reads TGTGCCAGCAGCTCGACGTGGCTAGCGGGGGGTGACAATGAGCAGTTCTTC.

There are a few counts of this clone. The V gene is TRBV5-1, the J gene TRBJ1-1; 9 bases are a match to TRBD1. The CDR3 contains 13 residues. The J segment lost 8 bases and the V segment lost 4 bases, leaving 6 bases of the junction unmatched. Germline V lookup: CDR1 SGHRS, CDR2 YFSETQ. This CDR3 reads CASSIGTGREAFF. In DNA, the CDR3 is TGCGCCAGCAGCATTGGGACAGGGCGCGAAGCTTTCTTT.

This chain uses TRBV7-9 with TRBJ2-3; D not resolved. The V gene lost 4 bases and the J gene lost 2 bases, with 13 bases spanning the gap. The CDR3 extends over 15 amino acids. The germline V gene has CDR1 SEHNR and CDR2 FQNEAQ (reference sequence). DNA of the CDR3: TGTGCCAGCAGCTCCCCCAGGCTATTCACAGATACGCAGTATTTT. Its protein is CASSSPRLFTDTQYF.

CDR3 amino acids: CASSPGQNTEAFF. The CDR3 coding sequence is TGTGCCAGCAGCCCGGGACAGAACACTGAAGCTTTCTTT. The chain uses TRBV7-2 and TRBJ1-1; D is perhaps TRBD1 (6 bases). Germline V lookup: CDR1 SGHTA, CDR2 FQGNSA. V was shortened by 5 bases and J by 1 base, with 8 bases between the two germline ends. The CDR3 runs to 13 residues. Combining the CDR3 with reference TRBV7-2 and TRBJ1-1 gives the whole variable domain GAGVSQSPSNKVTEKGKDVELRCDPISGHTALYWYRQSLGQGLEFLIYFQGNSAPDKSGLPSDRFSAERTGGSVSTLTIQRTQQEDSAVYLCASSPGQNTEAFFGQGTRLTVV.

The chain couples TRBV19 to TRBJ1-2; 8 nucleotides align to TRBD1. Germline V gene lookup returns CDR1 LNHDA and CDR2 SQIVND (reference sequence). This CDR3 region has 13 residues. V trimming: 5 bases; J trimming: 6 bases; junction bases outside the gene matches: 5. The CDR3 sequence: CASSVDRAHGYTF. The CDR3 DNA reads as TGTGCCAGTAGTGTGGACAGGGCCCATGGCTACACCTTC.

V gene TRBV9 combines with J gene TRBJ1-3, with TRBD1 as a possible D gene (6 bases). The CDR3 has 16 residues. V was pared by 3 bases and J by 0 bases, with 13 bases between. CDR1 SGDLS and CDR2 YYNGEE come from the germline V gene. CDR3 sequence: CASSAEQGYSGNTIYF. For the CDR3, the DNA is TGTGCCAGCAGCGCTGAACAGGGTTACTCTGGAAACACCATATATTTT.

CDR3 sequence reads: CASSTGGGYGYTF. CDR3 coding DNA: TGTGCCAGCAGCACCGGGGGGGGCTATGGCTACACCTTC. V and J are TRBV7-2 and TRBJ1-2, with D possibly TRBD1 on 5 matching bases. CDR3 size: 13 residues. Trimming took 5 bases from V and 4 from J, leaving 11 bases between them. Germline V gene data show CDR1 as SGHTA and CDR2 as FQGNSA.

This clone was recorded a few times. The V and J genes are TRBV15 and TRBJ2-1, with 9 bases matching TRBD1. This CDR3 spans 16 amino acids. After removal of 0 bases from V and 8 bases from J, the junction contained 8 bases not matched to a gene. From germline, CDR1 is LNHNV and CDR2 YYDKDF (reference sequence). The CDR3 here is CATSRDRQGGMDEQFF. The CDR3, as DNA: TGTGCCACCAGCAGAGATAGACAGGGGGGTATGGATGAGCAGTTCTTC. The full variable domain, in which reference TRBV15 and TRBJ2-1 provide the parts outside the CDR3, is DAMVIQNPRYQVTQFGKPVTLSCSQTLNHNVMYWYQQKSSQAPKLLFHYYDKDFNNEADTPDNFQSRRPNTSFCFLDIRSPGLGDTAMYLCATSRDRQGGMDEQFFGPGTRLTVL.

This clone was counted only a few times. This chain connects TRBV19 to TRBJ2-3; 14 bases agree with TRBD2. Trimming cost V 4 bases and J 1 base; bases outside gene matches: 16. The CDR3 extends over 21 amino acids. Germline CDR1 LNHDA, CDR2 SQIVND (reference sequence). The CDR3 spells CASSKSPGGTSGGLRTDTQYF. The CDR3, as DNA: TGTGCCAGTAGTAAATCACCGGGGGGGACTAGCGGGGGACTCCGCACAGATACGCAGTATTTT.